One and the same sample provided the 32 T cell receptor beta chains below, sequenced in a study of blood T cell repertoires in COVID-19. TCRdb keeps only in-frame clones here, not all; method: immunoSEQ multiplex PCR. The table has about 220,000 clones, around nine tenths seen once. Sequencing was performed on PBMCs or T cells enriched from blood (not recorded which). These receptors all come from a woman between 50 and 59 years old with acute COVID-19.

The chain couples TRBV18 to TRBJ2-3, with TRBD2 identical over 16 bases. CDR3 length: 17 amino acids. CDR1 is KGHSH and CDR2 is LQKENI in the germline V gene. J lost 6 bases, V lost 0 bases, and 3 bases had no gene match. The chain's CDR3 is CASSPPGLAGGVDTQYF. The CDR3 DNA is TGTGCCAGCTCACCACCGGGACTAGCGGGAGGGGTGGATACGCAGTATTTT.

This chain's CDR3 is CASSQGTSKETQYF. CDR3 sequence (DNA): TGTGCCAGCAGCCAAGGGACTAGCAAAGAGACCCAGTACTTC. The rearrangement links TRBV7-8 to TRBJ2-5, with 9 bases that match TRBD2. Per the germline V gene, CDR1 is SGHVS and CDR2 is FQNEAQ. With V trimmed by 5 bases and J by 3 bases, 4 bases remained unmatched. This CDR3 is built from 14 residues.

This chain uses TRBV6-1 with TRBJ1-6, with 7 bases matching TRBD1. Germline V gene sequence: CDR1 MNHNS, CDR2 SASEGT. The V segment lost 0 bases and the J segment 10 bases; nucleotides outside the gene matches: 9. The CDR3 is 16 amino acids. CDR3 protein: CASSEAAGTVRSPLHF. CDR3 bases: TGTGCCAGCAGTGAAGCGGCCGGGACAGTGCGCTCACCCCTCCACTTT.

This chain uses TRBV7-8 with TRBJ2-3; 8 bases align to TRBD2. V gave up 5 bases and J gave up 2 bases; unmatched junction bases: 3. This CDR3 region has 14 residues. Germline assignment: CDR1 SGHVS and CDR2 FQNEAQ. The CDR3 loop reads CASSTSGLTDTQYF. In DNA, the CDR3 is TGTGCCAGCAGCACTAGCGGCCTCACAGATACGCAGTATTTT.

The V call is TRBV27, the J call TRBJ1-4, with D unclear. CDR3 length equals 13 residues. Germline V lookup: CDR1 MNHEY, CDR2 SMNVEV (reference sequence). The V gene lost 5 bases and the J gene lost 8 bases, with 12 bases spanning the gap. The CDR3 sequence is CASSPPRSEKLFF. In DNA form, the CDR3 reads TGTGCCAGCAGTCCCCCACGGTCCGAAAAACTGTTTTTT.

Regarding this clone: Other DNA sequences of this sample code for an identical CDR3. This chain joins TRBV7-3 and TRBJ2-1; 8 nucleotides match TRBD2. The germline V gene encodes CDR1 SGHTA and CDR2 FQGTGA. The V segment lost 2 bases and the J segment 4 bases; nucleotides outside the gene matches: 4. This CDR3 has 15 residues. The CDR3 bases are TGTGCCAGCAGCTTACGGCTAGCGGGTTACAATGAGCAGTTCTTC. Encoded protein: CASSLRLAGYNEQFF.

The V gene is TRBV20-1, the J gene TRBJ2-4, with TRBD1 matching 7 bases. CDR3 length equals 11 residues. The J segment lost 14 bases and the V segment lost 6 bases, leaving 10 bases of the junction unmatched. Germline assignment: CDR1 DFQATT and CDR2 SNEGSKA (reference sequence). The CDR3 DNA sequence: TGCAGTGCCGGGGCCCGGGACAGTGAGTACTTC. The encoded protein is CSAGARDSEYF.

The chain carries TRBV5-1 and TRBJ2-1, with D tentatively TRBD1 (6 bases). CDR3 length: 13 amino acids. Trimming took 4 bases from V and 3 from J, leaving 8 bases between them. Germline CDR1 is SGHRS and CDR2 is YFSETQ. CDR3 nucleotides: TGCGCCAGCAGCGCGGACAGCTACAATGAGCAGTTCTTC. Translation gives CASSADSYNEQFF.

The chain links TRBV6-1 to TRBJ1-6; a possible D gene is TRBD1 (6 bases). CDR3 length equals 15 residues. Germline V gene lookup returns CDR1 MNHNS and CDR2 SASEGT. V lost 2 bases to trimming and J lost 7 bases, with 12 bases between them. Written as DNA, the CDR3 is TGTGCCAGCAGTGAACACAGGGATAGAAATTCACCCCTCCACTTT. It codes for CASSEHRDRNSPLHF.

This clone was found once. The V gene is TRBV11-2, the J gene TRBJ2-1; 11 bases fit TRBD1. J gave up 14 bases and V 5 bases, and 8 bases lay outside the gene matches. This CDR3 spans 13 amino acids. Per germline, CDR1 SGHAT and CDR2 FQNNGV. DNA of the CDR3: TGTGCCAGCAGCCCCTCGGACAGGGGGCTTGAGTTCTTC. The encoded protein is CASSPSDRGLEFF.

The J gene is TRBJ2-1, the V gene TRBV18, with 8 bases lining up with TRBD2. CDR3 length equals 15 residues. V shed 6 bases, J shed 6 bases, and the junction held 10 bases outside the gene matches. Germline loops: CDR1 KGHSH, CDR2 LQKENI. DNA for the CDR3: TGTGCCAGCTCGTCAGCGGGAGTGGGAGGCAATGAGCAGTTCTTC. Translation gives CASSSAGVGGNEQFF.

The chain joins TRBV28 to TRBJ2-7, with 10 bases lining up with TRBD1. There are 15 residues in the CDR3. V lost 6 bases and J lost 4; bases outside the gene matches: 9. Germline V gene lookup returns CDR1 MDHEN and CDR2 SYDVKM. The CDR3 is CASSTSGTGVYEQYF. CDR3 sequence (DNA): TGTGCCAGCAGCACCTCCGGGACAGGGGTATACGAGCAGTACTTC. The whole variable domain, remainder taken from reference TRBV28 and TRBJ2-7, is DVKVTQSSRYLVKRTGEKVFLECVQDMDHENMFWYRQDPGLGLRLIYFSYDVKMKEKGDIPEGYSVSREKKERFSLILESASTNQTSMYLCASSTSGTGVYEQYFGPGTRLTVT.

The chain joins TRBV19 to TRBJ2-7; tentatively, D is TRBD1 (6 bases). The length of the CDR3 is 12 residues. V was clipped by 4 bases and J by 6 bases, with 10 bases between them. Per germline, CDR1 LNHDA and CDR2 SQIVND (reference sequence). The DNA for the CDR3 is TGTGCCAGTAGTAGTCTGGGGGCCGAGCAGTACTTC. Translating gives CASSSLGAEQYF.

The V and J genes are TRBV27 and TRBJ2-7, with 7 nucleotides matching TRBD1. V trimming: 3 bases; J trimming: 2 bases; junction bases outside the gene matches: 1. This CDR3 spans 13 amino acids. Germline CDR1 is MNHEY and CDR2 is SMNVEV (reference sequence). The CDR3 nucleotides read TGTGCCAGCAGTTTCGGGACAGCCTACGAGCAGTACTTC. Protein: CASSFGTAYEQYF.

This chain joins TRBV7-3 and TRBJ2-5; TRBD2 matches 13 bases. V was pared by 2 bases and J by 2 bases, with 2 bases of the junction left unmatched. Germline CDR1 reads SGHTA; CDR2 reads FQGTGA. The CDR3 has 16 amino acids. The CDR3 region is CASSLGGLAGQETQYF. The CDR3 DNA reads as TGTGCCAGCAGCTTAGGGGGACTAGCGGGACAAGAGACCCAGTACTTC.

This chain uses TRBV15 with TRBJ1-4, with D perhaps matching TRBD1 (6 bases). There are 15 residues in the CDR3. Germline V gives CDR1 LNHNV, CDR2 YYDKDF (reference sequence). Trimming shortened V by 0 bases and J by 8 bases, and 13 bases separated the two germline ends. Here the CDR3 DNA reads TGTGCCACCAGCAGAGAGCAGGGGCTCAGGGAAAAACTGTTTTTT. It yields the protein CATSREQGLREKLFF.

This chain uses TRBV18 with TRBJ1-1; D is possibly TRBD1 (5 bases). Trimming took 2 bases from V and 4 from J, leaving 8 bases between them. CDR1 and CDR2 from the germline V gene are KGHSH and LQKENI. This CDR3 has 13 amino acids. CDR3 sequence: CASSPSQGTEAFF. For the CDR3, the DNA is TGTGCCAGCTCACCATCCCAGGGCACTGAAGCTTTCTTT.

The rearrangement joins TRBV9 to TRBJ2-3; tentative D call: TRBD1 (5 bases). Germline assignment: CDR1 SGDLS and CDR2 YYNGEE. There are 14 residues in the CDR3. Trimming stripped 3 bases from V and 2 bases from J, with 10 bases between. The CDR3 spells CASSARQTTDTQYF. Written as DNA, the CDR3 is TGTGCCAGCAGCGCCAGACAGACCACAGATACGCAGTATTTT.

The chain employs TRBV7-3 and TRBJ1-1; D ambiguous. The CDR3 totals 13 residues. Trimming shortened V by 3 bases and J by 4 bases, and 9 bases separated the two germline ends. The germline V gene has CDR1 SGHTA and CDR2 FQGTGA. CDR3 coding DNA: TGTGCCAGCAGCTTTCGGGGTCTCACTGAAGCTTTCTTT. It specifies CASSFRGLTEAFF.

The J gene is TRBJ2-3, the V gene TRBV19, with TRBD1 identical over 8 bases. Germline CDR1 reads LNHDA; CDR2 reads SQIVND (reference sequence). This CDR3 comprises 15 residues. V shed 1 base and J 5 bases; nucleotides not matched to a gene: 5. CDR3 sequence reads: CASSIAQGDVDTQYF. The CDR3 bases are TGTGCCAGTAGTATAGCACAGGGGGATGTAGATACGCAGTATTTT.

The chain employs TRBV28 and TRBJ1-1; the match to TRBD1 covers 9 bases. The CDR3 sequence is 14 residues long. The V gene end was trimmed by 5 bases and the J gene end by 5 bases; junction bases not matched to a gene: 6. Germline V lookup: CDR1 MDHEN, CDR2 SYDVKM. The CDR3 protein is CASSRQGDGTEAFF. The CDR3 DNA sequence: TGTGCCAGCAGTCGACAGGGGGATGGGACTGAAGCTTTCTTT. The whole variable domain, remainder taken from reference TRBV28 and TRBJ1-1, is DVKVTQSSRYLVKRTGEKVFLECVQDMDHENMFWYRQDPGLGLRLIYFSYDVKMKEKGDIPEGYSVSREKKERFSLILESASTNQTSMYLCASSRQGDGTEAFFGQGTRLTVV.

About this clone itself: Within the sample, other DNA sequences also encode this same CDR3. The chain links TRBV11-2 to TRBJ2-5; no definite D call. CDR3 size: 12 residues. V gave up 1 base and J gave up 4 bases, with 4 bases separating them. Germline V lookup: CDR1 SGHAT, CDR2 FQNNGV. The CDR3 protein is CASSLGRETQYF. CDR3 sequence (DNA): TGTGCCAGCAGCTTAGGGAGAGAGACCCAGTACTTC.

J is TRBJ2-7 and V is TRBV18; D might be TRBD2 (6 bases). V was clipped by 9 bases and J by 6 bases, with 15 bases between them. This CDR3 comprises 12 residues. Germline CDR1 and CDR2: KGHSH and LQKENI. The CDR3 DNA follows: TGTGCCAGTAAGGGGACTGCGGTCGAGCAGTACTTC. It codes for CASKGTAVEQYF.

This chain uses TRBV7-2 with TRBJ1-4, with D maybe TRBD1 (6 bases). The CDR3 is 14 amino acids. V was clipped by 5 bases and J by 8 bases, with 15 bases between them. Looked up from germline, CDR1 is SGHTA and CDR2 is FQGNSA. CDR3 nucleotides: TGTGCCAGCAGCATTCGAGGGACAACCGAAAAACTGTTTTTT. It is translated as CASSIRGTTEKLFF.

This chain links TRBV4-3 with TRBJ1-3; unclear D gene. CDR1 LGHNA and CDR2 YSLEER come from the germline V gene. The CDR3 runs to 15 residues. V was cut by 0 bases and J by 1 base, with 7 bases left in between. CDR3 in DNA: TGCGCCAGCAGCCAAGACCGCTATTCTGGAAACACCATATATTTT. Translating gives CASSQDRYSGNTIYF.

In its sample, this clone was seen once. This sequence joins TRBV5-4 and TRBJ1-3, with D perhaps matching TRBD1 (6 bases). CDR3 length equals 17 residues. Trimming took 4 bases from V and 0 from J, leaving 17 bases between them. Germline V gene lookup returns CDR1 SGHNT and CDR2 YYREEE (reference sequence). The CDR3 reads CASSVTGFLDSGNTIYF. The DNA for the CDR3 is TGTGCCAGCAGCGTAACAGGGTTCCTAGACTCTGGAAACACCATATATTTT.

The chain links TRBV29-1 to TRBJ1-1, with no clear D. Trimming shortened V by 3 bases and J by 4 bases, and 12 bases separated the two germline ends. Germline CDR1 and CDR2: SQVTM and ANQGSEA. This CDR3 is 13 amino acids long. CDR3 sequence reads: CSVDETLVTEAFF. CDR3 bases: TGCAGCGTTGACGAGACTTTAGTCACTGAAGCTTTCTTT.

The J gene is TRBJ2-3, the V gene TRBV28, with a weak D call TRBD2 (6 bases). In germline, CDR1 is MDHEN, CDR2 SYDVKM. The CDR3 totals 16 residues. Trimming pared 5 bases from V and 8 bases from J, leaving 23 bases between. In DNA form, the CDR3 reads TGTGCCAGCAGTGCCCCGCGGGGCTCACGTTTAGGTACGCAGTATTTT. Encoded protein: CASSAPRGSRLGTQYF.

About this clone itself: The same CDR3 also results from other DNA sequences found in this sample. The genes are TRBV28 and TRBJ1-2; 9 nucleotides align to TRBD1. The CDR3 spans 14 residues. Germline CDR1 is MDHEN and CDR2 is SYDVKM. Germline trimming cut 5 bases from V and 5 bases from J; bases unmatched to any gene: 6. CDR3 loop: CASSLADRGYGYTF. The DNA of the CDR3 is TGTGCCAGCAGTCTCGCGGACAGGGGATATGGCTACACCTTC.

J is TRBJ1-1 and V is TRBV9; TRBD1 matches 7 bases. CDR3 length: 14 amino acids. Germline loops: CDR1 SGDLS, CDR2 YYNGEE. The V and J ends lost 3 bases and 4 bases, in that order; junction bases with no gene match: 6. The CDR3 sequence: CASSERQGITEAFF. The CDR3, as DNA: TGTGCCAGCAGCGAGAGACAGGGAATCACTGAAGCTTTCTTT.

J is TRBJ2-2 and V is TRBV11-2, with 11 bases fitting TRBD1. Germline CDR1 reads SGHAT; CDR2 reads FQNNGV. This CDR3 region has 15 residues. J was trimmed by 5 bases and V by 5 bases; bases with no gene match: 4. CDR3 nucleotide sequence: TGTGCCAGCAGCCAGGACAGGGGGCTTACCGGGGAGCTGTTTTTT. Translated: CASSQDRGLTGELFF.

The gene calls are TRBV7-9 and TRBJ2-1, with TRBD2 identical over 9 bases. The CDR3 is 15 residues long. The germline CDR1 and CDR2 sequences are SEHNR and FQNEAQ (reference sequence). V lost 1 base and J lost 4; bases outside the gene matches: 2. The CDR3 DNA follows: TGTGCCAGCAGCTTAGTAGCGGGGGAATACAATGAGCAGTTCTTC. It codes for CASSLVAGEYNEQFF.